Reported below is one T cell receptor beta chain. The read gets to within 3 residues of the CDR3 end, and the germline J gene fills in the rest. With 10 bases removed from V and 1 base from J, the gap between germline ends came to 13 bases. CDR3 length: 13 residues. Germline V gene data show CDR1 as LNHDA and CDR2 as SQIVND (reference sequence). This entry is derived from a study of T cells in women clearing cervical HPV infection. The table came from immunoSEQ multiplex PCR; TCRdb's copy has only in-frame clones and leaves some out. The sample is made up of about 30,000 clones, and the top ten hold under 8.5% of it.

The J gene is TRBJ1-1, the V gene TRBV19; D gene ambiguous. Sequenced input: blood buffy coat. This clonotype originated in a woman aged 18 to 75 with a cervical HPV16 infection that either progressed to CIN3+ or cleared (not recorded which). This chain's CDR3 is CATGRGSNTEAFF. CDR3 DNA, as far as it was read: TGTGCCACTGGGCGGGGTTCGAACACTGAA.